This T cell receptor beta chain was retrieved from a study of OX40 agonist ivuxolimab in advanced cancers. The table came from immunoSEQ multiplex PCR; TCRdb's copy has only in-frame clones and leaves some out. The sample records around 49,000 clones, about 86% being singletons. The trim removed 5 bases at V and 6 bases at J, leaving 2 bases unmatched. This CDR3 spans 12 amino acids. CDR1 SQVTM and CDR2 ANQGSEA come from the germline V gene. The sequencing here drew on CD4+ or CD8+ T cells sorted from blood, taken in a trial of the OX40 agonist ivuxolimab. V usage is TRBV29-1 and J usage is TRBJ1-4; TRBD1 matches 8 bases. The source of this sequence is an adult with an advanced solid tumor such as melanoma, head and neck, liver or kidney cancer. CDR3 region: CSVPGGYEKLFF. CDR3 sequence (DNA): TGCAGCGTTCCAGGGGGCTATGAAAAACTGTTTTTT.